This T cell receptor beta chain emerged from a study of control samples from healthy donors and cancer patients. Libraries were prepared by immunoSEQ multiplex PCR; TCRdb keeps only in-frame clonotypes and omits some of them. Found here are 90,000 or so clones, about 88% of them singletons; the top ten hold 1.3%. CDR3 length: 18 residues. V lost 4 bases to trimming and J lost 1 base; unmatched junction nucleotides: 14. The germline V gene encodes CDR1 SGHAT and CDR2 FQNNGV. This receptor was obtained from a woman aged 45-65 years in good health. The sample taken for sequencing was blood. This chain uses TRBV11-2 with TRBJ2-3; 7 nucleotides agree with TRBD2. CDR3: CASSSRVVAGKGTDTQYF. The CDR3 region has the DNA TGTGCCAGCAGCTCCCGGGTGGTAGCGGGTAAAGGCACAGATACGCAGTATTTT.